The clone carrying this TCR beta chain has at least ten counts. The germline V gene encodes CDR1 MNHNS and CDR2 SASEGT. CDR3 length equals 17 residues. Trimming took 4 bases from V and 0 from J, leaving 13 bases between them. The data stem from a study of Graves' ophthalmopathy and Graves' hyperthyroidism. Moderate-to-severe activity, CAS at least 3, NOSPECS at least 4 and duration under 3 months characterized donors with ophthalmopathy. Physicians reached a diagnosis by relying on clinical symptoms, serum thyroxine, TRAb, thyroid ultrasound and orbital computed tomography. The PBMCs originated from around 11 ml of fresh peripheral blood. Amplified TCR beta CDR3 regions were obtained using RNA transcripts as template. Amplification began with first-round RT-PCR using HTBI primers, then second-round multiplex PCR was performed. TCRdb ran MiXCR on the multiplex PCR reads and lists one entry per CDR3 protein. The table has approximately 330,000 distinct CDR3 sequences, roughly 15% seen once; the top ten hold approximately 13%.

This sequence was found in an adult man with Graves' ophthalmopathy. Sequencing input: peripheral blood. The chain joins TRBV6-1 to TRBJ1-6; D might be TRBD1 (6 bases). In nucleotides, the CDR3 is TGTGCCAGCAGTGTACACAGGGACGTCTCCTATAATTCACCCCTCCACTTT. It yields the protein CASSVHRDVSYNSPLHF.